This T cell receptor (beta chain) was recorded in a study of T cells in Graves' hyperthyroidism and ophthalmopathy. RNA transcripts provided the source from which TCR beta CDR3 regions were amplified. The primer set for the first-round RT-PCR of the TCR CDR3 was HTBI. A single record per CDR3 protein comes from TCRdb applying MiXCR to the multiplex PCR reads. The sample has around 610,000 distinct CDR3 sequences, 14% to 15% seen once. The sequence derives from a woman in her forties with Graves' ophthalmopathy. The sample was blood.

CDR3 nucleotide sequence: TGTGCCAGCAGTGAACTAGGACAGGCGGGCTCTGGCTACACCTTC. It encodes CASSELGQAGSGYTF. V is TRBV2 and J is TRBJ1-2; 7 positions agree with TRBD1. V was pared by 2 bases and J by 7 bases, with 10 bases of the junction left unmatched. The germline V gene has CDR1 SNHLY and CDR2 FYNNEI. This CDR3 spans 15 amino acids.